These 4 T cell receptor beta chains share one sample of origin, sequenced in a study of T cell changes during pregnancy in multiple sclerosis. Using immunoSEQ multiplex PCR, the repertoire was profiled, and TCRdb retains in-frame clones only, with some absent. The sample yields fewer than 30,000 clones, about 92% seen once. The specimen was CD8+ T cells from peripheral blood mononuclear cells, collected in the third trimester of pregnancy. These receptor sequences come from a female donor in good health, enrolled as a control in a pregnancy study.

The chain carries TRBV12-5 and TRBJ1-1; no clear D gene. Germline V gene data show CDR1 as LGHNT and CDR2 as FRNRAP. The V gene lost 8 bases and the J gene lost 6 bases, with 16 bases spanning the gap. The CDR3 covers 13 residues. The DNA for the CDR3 is TGTGCTAGTCTCTACGACGGGGTACCTGAAGCTTTCTTT. The encoded protein is CASLYDGVPEAFF.

The V gene is TRBV2, the J gene TRBJ2-2; D remains unclear. This CDR3 region has 12 residues. Germline V lookup: CDR1 SNHLY, CDR2 FYNNEI. Trimming took off 6 bases at V and 7 bases at J, with 9 bases between the two ends. The CDR3 sequence: CASRGRGGELFF. The CDR3 nucleotides read TGTGCCAGCAGGGGTCGAGGCGGGGAGCTGTTTTTT.

The table lists this clone with a count of one. The chain is built from TRBV28 and TRBJ2-3; D gene ambiguous. This CDR3 contains 14 residues. Germline CDR1 MDHEN, CDR2 SYDVKM. The ends were cut back, 5 bases at V and 5 bases at J, with 14 bases in the middle. CDR3: CASSPPARVDTQYF. CDR3 in DNA: TGTGCCAGCAGTCCCCCCGCCCGGGTAGATACGCAGTATTTT.

The chain combines TRBV6-5 with TRBJ2-7; D uncertain. CDR1 and CDR2 (germline): MNHEY, SVGAGI. This CDR3 region has 12 residues. Trimming pared 8 bases from V and 2 bases from J, leaving 10 bases between. CDR3 amino acids: CASGPPTYEQYF. The CDR3 DNA follows: TGTGCCAGCGGGCCCCCTACCTACGAGCAGTACTTC.